A single sample is the source of the 23 T cell receptor beta chains below, sequenced in a study of cytomegalovirus exposure and HLA in healthy donors. The PCR was carried out with 60 Vbeta primers and 13 Jbeta primers. Profiling relied on immunoSEQ multiplex PCR, and the TCRdb table lists in-frame clones only, not all of them. The sample carries 160,000 or so clones, roughly 85% recorded once. The specimen sequenced was PBMCs. All receptors come from a male donor in good health and CMV-seropositive.

The chain combines TRBV2 with TRBJ1-4; 7 positions match TRBD1. The CDR3 is made up of 12 amino acids. CDR1 is SNHLY and CDR2 is FYNNEI in the germline V gene. Trimming took 6 bases from V and 8 from J; bases not matched to a gene: 3. CDR3 coding DNA: TGTGCCAGCAGGTACAGGGGCGAAAAACTGTTTTTT. Its translation is CASRYRGEKLFF.

The genes are TRBV27 and TRBJ1-5; D is unclear. With 1 base removed from V and 2 bases from J, the gap between germline ends came to 9 bases. In germline, CDR1 is MNHEY, CDR2 SMNVEV (reference sequence). This CDR3 spans 15 amino acids. The CDR3 nucleotides read TGTGCCAGCAGTTTATGGCCACTAGGCAATCAGCCCCAGCATTTT. Translation gives CASSLWPLGNQPQHF.

In this sample, this clone turned up a few times. A read error may produce the germline difference seen at one junction end. This sample includes further DNA sequences coding for the same CDR3. The chain links TRBV4-3 to TRBJ2-2; D ambiguous. Germline CDR1 and CDR2: LGHNA and YSLEER. The CDR3 is 14 residues long. CDR3 protein: CASSHFSNTGELFF. The CDR3, as DNA: TGCGCCAGTAGCCACTTCTCCAACACCGGGGAGCTGTTTTTT.

V is TRBV6-6 and J is TRBJ1-4; TRBD1 matches at 8 bases. Germline V gene sequence: CDR1 MNHNY, CDR2 SVGAGI (reference sequence). Unmatched junction bases numbered 9, after V lost 8 bases and J lost 4 bases. CDR3 length: 15 amino acids. CDR3 coding DNA: TGTGCCAGCTGCCAGGGGGCTCGACGTAATGAAAAACTGTTTTTT. Amino acid sequence: CASCQGARRNEKLFF.

This clone was counted once. The chain joins TRBV27 to TRBJ2-5, with D possibly matching TRBD2 (5 bases). The tail of the sequence fits TRBJ2-7 better, so the J call may be wrong. Germline V lookup: CDR1 MNHEY, CDR2 SMNVEV (reference sequence). The CDR3 contains 16 residues. This chain's CDR3 is CASSLKAGVSSYEQYF. In DNA, the CDR3 is TGTGCCAGCAGTTTAAAAGCCGGGGTCAGCTCCTACGAGCAGTACTTC.

The J gene is TRBJ1-2, the V gene TRBV7-6, with a tentative D call TRBD1 (6 bases). The CDR3 runs to 13 residues. V lost 1 base, J lost 3 bases, and 6 bases lay in between. Germline V gives CDR1 SGHVS, CDR2 FNYEAQ. DNA of the CDR3: TGTGCCAGCAGCTTAGAGGGGGACTATGGCTACACCTTC. Translation: CASSLEGDYGYTF.

This rearrangement joins TRBV27 to TRBJ1-1; weak D call: TRBD1 (6 bases). The CDR3 loop spans 14 amino acids. V dropped 6 bases and J dropped 5 bases, with 16 bases sitting between them. Germline CDR1 is MNHEY and CDR2 is SMNVEV (reference sequence). The CDR3 protein is CASSPNRVRTEAFF. CDR3 nucleotides: TGTGCCAGCAGCCCAAACAGGGTGAGGACTGAAGCTTTCTTT.

The chain couples TRBV10-3 to TRBJ2-7; TRBD2 matches at 10 bases. CDR1 is ENHRY and CDR2 is SYGVKD in the germline V gene. The ends lost 6 bases at V and 2 bases at J; junction bases unmatched: 10. CDR3 length equals 16 residues. The CDR3 loop reads CAISIGDSGGAYEQYF. For the CDR3, the DNA is TGTGCCATCAGCATCGGGGACAGCGGGGGGGCCTACGAGCAGTACTTC.

This clone was detected only a few times. V and J are TRBV19 and TRBJ2-7; 9 bases match TRBD1. In germline, CDR1 is LNHDA, CDR2 SQIVND (reference sequence). J lost 3 bases, V lost 5 bases, and 8 bases had no gene match. The CDR3 spans 15 residues. As DNA, the CDR3 is TGTGCCAGTAGTCGACCCTCGACAGGGGGCTACGAGCAGTACTTC. Translated: CASSRPSTGGYEQYF.

V gene TRBV6-5 combines with J gene TRBJ2-7; 9 nucleotides align to TRBD2. Germline lookup yields CDR1 MNHEY and CDR2 SVGAGI. Trimming at V came to 7 bases and at J to 2 bases, leaving 3 bases not matched to a gene. The CDR3 consists of 13 residues. CDR3 amino acids: CASKTSGTYEQYF. In DNA, the CDR3 is TGTGCCAGCAAGACTAGCGGAACCTACGAGCAGTACTTC.

V and J are TRBV9 and TRBJ2-1, with D perhaps TRBD2 (6 bases). This CDR3 spans 15 amino acids. With 3 bases removed from V and 8 bases from J, the gap between germline ends came to 18 bases. Germline values: CDR1 SGDLS, CDR2 YYNGEE. The CDR3 spells CASSETGEGRYEQFF. The DNA for the CDR3 is TGTGCCAGCAGCGAGACGGGAGAAGGAAGGTATGAGCAGTTCTTC. Using reference TRBV9 and TRBJ2-1 for the parts outside the CDR3, the full variable domain is DSGVTQTPKHLITATGQRVTLRCSPRSGDLSVYWYQQSLDQGLQFLIQYYNGEERAKGNILERFSAQQFPDLHSELNLSSLELGDSALYFCASSETGEGRYEQFFGPGTRLTVL.

This rearrangement joins TRBV5-1 to TRBJ1-1, with 7 bases that match TRBD1. CDR1 and CDR2 (germline): SGHRS, YFSETQ. V shed 6 bases, J shed 5 bases, and the junction held 7 bases outside the gene matches. This CDR3 contains 13 residues. The CDR3 DNA sequence: TGCGCCAGCACAACACAGGGGAGAACTGAAGCTTTCTTT. Residues: CASTTQGRTEAFF.

The genes are TRBV28 and TRBJ1-1; TRBD1 agrees at 11 bases. CDR1 and CDR2 from the germline V gene are MDHEN and SYDVKM. The CDR3 sequence is 16 residues long. J lost 4 bases, V lost 5 bases, and 9 bases had no gene match. The CDR3 spells CASSGLIGTGGTEAFF. Written as DNA, the CDR3 is TGTGCCAGCAGTGGACTGATTGGGACAGGGGGCACTGAAGCTTTCTTT.

This chain uses TRBV30 with TRBJ1-6; D is unresolved. Germline V gene data show CDR1 as GTSNPN and CDR2 as SVGIG (reference sequence). Trimming took 3 bases from V and 7 from J, leaving 13 bases between them. CDR3 length equals 14 residues. DNA for the CDR3: TGTGCCTGGAGGAGGACTGCCGGCAATTCACCCCTCCACTTT. Translated: CAWRRTAGNSPLHF.

This clone has only a few counts. The chain employs TRBV18 and TRBJ2-7; possible D gene TRBD1, 5 bases. Deletions cut 3 bases from V and 1 base from J, with 7 bases between. The length of the CDR3 is 13 residues. The V gene's germline CDR1 is KGHSH and CDR2 LQKENI. The CDR3 protein is CASSPDMSYEQYF. As DNA, the CDR3 is TGTGCCAGCTCACCGGACATGTCCTACGAGCAGTACTTC.

This clone appeared a few times. The chain recombines TRBV28 with TRBJ1-2; 8 bases are shared with TRBD1. The V and J ends lost 6 bases and 4 bases, in that order; junction bases with no gene match: 4. This CDR3 spans 13 amino acids. Germline V gene lookup returns CDR1 MDHEN and CDR2 SYDVKM. This CDR3 is CASRTGDFYGYTF. The CDR3 DNA reads as TGTGCCAGCAGGACAGGGGACTTCTATGGCTACACCTTC.

The V gene is TRBV6-5, the J gene TRBJ2-1, with 10 bases aligning to TRBD2. CDR1 and CDR2 from the germline V gene are MNHEY and SVGAGI. V lost 0 bases and J lost 3; bases outside the gene matches: 2. The length of the CDR3 is 16 residues. The CDR3 region is CASSYSPSGSYNEQFF. The CDR3 bases are TGTGCCAGCAGTTACTCGCCTAGCGGGAGCTACAATGAGCAGTTCTTC.

The chain uses TRBV4-3 and TRBJ2-2; tentatively, D is TRBD2 (6 bases). The CDR3 extends over 16 amino acids. CDR1 and CDR2 (germline): LGHNA, YSLEER. V dropped 4 bases and J dropped 8 bases, with 20 bases sitting between them. DNA for the CDR3: TGCGCCAGCAGCCCGTTTTCTTTCGGGGGTACGGGGGAGCTGTTTTTT. Its protein product is CASSPFSFGGTGELFF.

The rearrangement links TRBV6-6 to TRBJ1-4; 11 positions match TRBD1. Germline V CDR1 and CDR2: MNHNY, SVGAGI (reference sequence). The CDR3 is made up of 15 amino acids. With 5 bases clipped from V and 5 bases from J, the junction kept 4 bases outside the gene matches. The CDR3 DNA sequence: TGTGCCAGCAGTCACAGGACAGGGGGCAATGAAAAACTGTTTTTT. It encodes CASSHRTGGNEKLFF.

This chain uses TRBV27 with TRBJ1-1; D is ambiguous. The CDR3 covers 15 residues. V dropped 2 bases and J dropped 4 bases, with 14 bases sitting between them. The V gene's germline CDR1 is MNHEY and CDR2 SMNVEV (reference sequence). The CDR3 sequence: CASSLGRLGSTEAFF. The CDR3 nucleotides are TGTGCCAGCAGTTTAGGAAGGCTCGGGAGCACTGAAGCTTTCTTT.

The rearrangement links TRBV6-5 to TRBJ2-1; D may be TRBD2 (7 bases). In germline, CDR1 is MNHEY, CDR2 SVGAGI. The V gene lost 6 bases and the J gene lost 0 bases, with 12 bases spanning the gap. The CDR3 is made up of 15 amino acids. The chain's CDR3 is CASRKRGGSYNEQFF. CDR3 in DNA: TGTGCCAGCAGGAAGAGGGGGGGCTCCTACAATGAGCAGTTCTTC.

The chain is built from TRBV5-1 and TRBJ1-5; 7 nucleotides match TRBD1. The germline V gene has CDR1 SGHRS and CDR2 YFSETQ. This CDR3 region has 13 residues. Germline trimming cut 3 bases from V and 4 bases from J; bases unmatched to any gene: 1. CDR3 in DNA: TGCGCCAGCAGCTCGGGACAGAATCAGCCCCAGCATTTT. Encoded protein: CASSSGQNQPQHF.

The table lists this clone with a few counts. The J gene is TRBJ1-1, the V gene TRBV6-4, with TRBD1 identical over 8 bases. Germline CDR1 is MRHNA and CDR2 is SNTAGT. V shed 0 bases and J 8 bases; nucleotides not matched to a gene: 8. The CDR3 extends over 15 amino acids. The CDR3 coding sequence is TGTGCCAGCAGTGACTCTTTCGGGTCAGGGGGCGAAGCTTTCTTT. Its translation: CASSDSFGSGGEAFF.